This is a list of T cell receptor beta chains from one sample in a study of cytomegalovirus exposure and HLA in healthy donors. The assay was immunoSEQ multiplex PCR, and TCRdb's table has in-frame clones only and misses some. This sample has about 260,000 clones, with under 80% found just once. Input material: PBMCs. The receptors come from a female donor in good health and CMV-seronegative. CDR3s include the opening cysteine and the closing phenylalanine or tryptophan. The D gene is left open where the match is weak. A clone size is listed for some rows: how often the clone was seen (once, few, many), or a class if it is expanded.

V	size	D	J	CDR3	DNA
TRBV6-4	-	-	TRBJ2-7	CASSESSQKFYEQYF	TGTGCCAGCAGTGAGTCGTCGCAGAAGTTCTACGAGCAGTACTTC
TRBV30	-	TRBD1	TRBJ2-7	CAWSLQGAGEQYF	TGTGCCTGGAGTCTTCAGGGGGCCGGCGAGCAGTACTTC
TRBV5-1	-	-	TRBJ2-7	CASSFSGSDYEQYF	TGCGCCAGCAGCTTCAGCGGGTCGGACTACGAGCAGTACTTC
TRBV5-6	-	TRBD2	TRBJ2-4	CASSLPLNLAGGINIQYF	TGTGCCAGCAGCTTGCCCCTAAATCTAGCGGGGGGAATAAACATTCAGTACTTC
TRBV6-4	-	-	TRBJ1-4	CASISEGAVEKLFF	TGTGCCAGCATTTCTGAAGGGGCCGTTGAAAAACTGTTTTTT
TRBV7-2	-	TRBD2	TRBJ2-3	CASSLTSGNVEWGTDTQYF	TGTGCCAGCAGCTTAACTAGCGGGAATGTAGAGTGGGGCACAGATACGCAGTATTTT
TRBV18	-	TRBD1	TRBJ2-7	CASSPLGQGAISYEQYF	TGTGCCAGCTCCCCTCTGGGTCAGGGGGCTATCTCCTACGAGCAGTACTTC
TRBV6-1	-	TRBD2	TRBJ2-1	CASSESLAGGVYEQFF	TGTGCCAGCAGTGAATCTCTAGCGGGAGGGGTTTATGAGCAGTTCTTC
TRBV7-7	few	-	TRBJ2-5	CASSLGGLLGETQYF	TGTGCCAGCAGCTTAGGGGGACTGTTGGGAGAGACCCAGTACTTC
TRBV5-1	-	TRBD1	TRBJ1-1	CASSLGQGAWMNTEAFF	TGCGCCAGCAGCTTGGGACAGGGGGCTTGGATGAACACTGAAGCTTTCTTT
TRBV6-1	-	TRBD1	TRBJ2-7	CASRDPGTGVEQYF	TGTGCCAGCAGAGACCCCGGGACAGGGGTCGAGCAGTACTTC